The clone carrying this T cell receptor (beta chain) appeared a single time. Its antigen is undetermined. TCRdb redid the calling of the 5' RACE reads with MiXCR, one entry per CDR3 protein. There are around 770,000 distinct CDR3 sequences in the sample; about 10% occur only once, and 0.51% lies in the top ten. This record comes from a study of CD8 T cells in ankylosing spondylitis. Study-wide findings and caveats: Clones tied to disease were said to be significantly enriched in matched ankylosing spondylitis synovial fluid. A TCR beta motif of 8 or 9 highly homologous variants appeared characteristic of ankylosing spondylitis blood.

Per the germline V gene, CDR1 is SGDLS and CDR2 is YYNGEE. V shed 0 bases and J 3 bases; nucleotides not matched to a gene: 5. This CDR3 comprises 15 residues. The sequence was obtained from a male donor with ankylosing spondylitis. J is TRBJ2-7 and V is TRBV9; TRBD2 agrees at 8 bases. Sequencing input: blood, either unsorted or a sorted T cell fraction (not recorded which). The CDR3 DNA follows: TGTGCCAGCAGCGTAGGACTAGCGTCAAACTACGAGCAGTACTTC. Its protein is CASSVGLASNYEQYF.